Listed below are T cell receptor beta chains from one sample, sequenced in a study of identifying expanded T cells in peripheral blood. The method was immunoSEQ multiplex PCR; TCRdb's version includes in-frame clones alone and lacks a portion of them. Of 91,000 or so clones in the sample, about nine tenths were seen once. The sample taken for sequencing was blood. The receptors were sampled from a person between 18 and 69 years old in good health. Both conserved end residues are part of each CDR3. D genes are given only for firm matches. Expanded clones are given a class, and other clones once, few, many or no size at all.

v_call	clone_size	j_call	d_call	cdr3_nt	cdr3_aa
TRBV7-9	-	TRBJ2-7	TRBD1	TGTGCCAGCAGCTTAGCGGGTACAGGGGACCACGAGCAGTACTTC	CASSLAGTGDHEQYF
TRBV25-1	-	TRBJ2-2	-	TGTGCCAGCTGGCACCGAAGCGCCGGGGAGCTGTTTTTT	CASWHRSAGELFF
TRBV28	-	TRBJ2-1	TRBD2	TGTGCCAGCAGGACTAGCGGGGGGGCGGTCAATGAGCAGTTCTTC	CASRTSGGAVNEQFF
TRBV10-3	-	TRBJ2-5	TRBD1	TGTGCCATCAATCAGGGGGCACGGGAGACCCAGTACTTC	CAINQGARETQYF
TRBV5-1	-	TRBJ2-3	TRBD1	TGCGCCAGCAGCTTACAGGGGTTGAGAGATACGCAGTATTTT	CASSLQGLRDTQYF
TRBV27	-	TRBJ2-7	-	TGTGCCAGCAGTCCTACCGGGACTCAAATCTCCTACGAGCAGTACTTC	CASSPTGTQISYEQYF
TRBV6-1	-	TRBJ2-5	TRBD1	TGTGCCAGCAGTGGGATTGGACAGGGGAGGGAGCAAGAGACCCAGTACTTC	CASSGIGQGREQETQYF
TRBV7-3	-	TRBJ2-3	TRBD2	TGTGCCAGCAGCTTAAATGCCTTAGCGGGAGGCGCAGATACGCAGTATTTT	CASSLNALAGGADTQYF
TRBV5-5	-	TRBJ1-2	-	TGTGCCAGCAGTCGGGACCGATTCAACGGCTACACCTTC	CASSRDRFNGYTF
TRBV15	-	TRBJ1-6	-	TGTGCCACCAGCAGAAGATGGGGTGGGGGCTATAATTCACCCCTCCACTTT	CATSRRWGGGYNSPLHF
TRBV29-1	-	TRBJ2-7	TRBD1	TGCAGCGTTGTTTACAGGGGAGAGCAGTACTTC	CSVVYRGEQYF
TRBV19	few	TRBJ1-2	-	TGTGCCAGTAGTATAGGCCGGGCGGTCGGCGGCTACACCTTC	CASSIGRAVGGYTF
TRBV5-6	-	TRBJ1-2	-	TGTGCCAGCAGCTTGTCTGGCAGCTATGGCTACACCTTC	CASSLSGSYGYTF
TRBV9	-	TRBJ2-1	TRBD2	TGTGCCAGCAGCCTCAGCCTAGCGGGGGGGATCCACTACAATGAGCAGTTCTTC	CASSLSLAGGIHYNEQFF
TRBV27	-	TRBJ1-5	-	TGTGCCAGCAGTCCCGGCCGGGGGCAGCCCCAGCATTTT	CASSPGRGQPQHF
TRBV27	-	TRBJ2-7	TRBD1	TGTGCCAGCAGCGGCGGGACAGGGGCCTACGAGCAGTACTTC	CASSGGTGAYEQYF
TRBV11-2	-	TRBJ2-6	TRBD1	TGTGCCAGCAGCAGGGGACAGGGGGCGGGGGCCAACGTCCTGACTTTC	CASSRGQGAGANVLTF
TRBV10-3	-	TRBJ1-6	-	TGTGCCATCAGTGAGTCGGGGGGGTCACCCCTCCACTTT	CAISESGGSPLHF
TRBV10-3	-	TRBJ2-7	-	TGTGCCATCAGTGAGGTCGCAGGGAACTACGAGCAGTACTTC	CAISEVAGNYEQYF
TRBV4-3	-	TRBJ2-3	TRBD2	TGCGCCAGCAGAGGTAGGGTAGCGGGAGCTGCAGATACGCAGTATTTT	CASRGRVAGAADTQYF
TRBV5-6	-	TRBJ1-1	TRBD1	TGTGCCAGCAGCCCAGTCCCGGGACAGGGCGCCATTGAAGCTTTCTTT	CASSPVPGQGAIEAFF
TRBV9	-	TRBJ2-5	TRBD2	TGTGCCAGCAGCGTAGTGGCTAGCGGGGGTGAGACCCAGTACTTC	CASSVVASGGETQYF
TRBV4-2	-	TRBJ1-2	-	TGTGCCAGCAGCCAAGATTCAGCACCTCGGGGCTATGGCTACACCTTC	CASSQDSAPRGYGYTF
TRBV5-1	-	TRBJ2-3	-	TGCGCCAGCAGCTTGGTGAGGCACAGCACAGATACGCAGTATTTT	CASSLVRHSTDTQYF
TRBV10-1	-	TRBJ1-1	-	TGCGCCAGCAGTGAGGACAGATTGAACACTGAAGCTTTCTTT	CASSEDRLNTEAFF
TRBV10-2	-	TRBJ1-5	-	TGCGCCAGCAGTGATCCAGGGCCCAATCAGCCCCAGCATTTT	CASSDPGPNQPQHF
TRBV5-1	-	TRBJ2-6	-	TGCGCCAGCAGCTTGGTGGTCAGTGGGGCCAACGTCCTGACTTTC	CASSLVVSGANVLTF
TRBV5-1	-	TRBJ1-2	TRBD1	TGCGCCAGGGAGGACAGGGAAAACTATGGCTACACCTTC	CAREDRENYGYTF
TRBV4-3	-	TRBJ2-2	-	TGCGCCAGCAGCCAAGATTTGGGAGCGAACACCGGGGAGCTGTTTTTT	CASSQDLGANTGELFF
TRBV5-6	-	TRBJ2-3	-	TGTGCCAGCAGCTTGAGGTCTCGAACAGATACGCAGTATTTT	CASSLRSRTDTQYF
TRBV6-6	once	TRBJ2-7	TRBD1	TGTGCCAGCAGTTGGACAGGGCGATCCTACGAGCAGTACTTC	CASSWTGRSYEQYF
TRBV28	once	TRBJ2-3	TRBD1	TGTGCCAGCAACTCGAATCAGGGGGCAGATACGCAGTATTTT	CASNSNQGADTQYF
TRBV11-2	-	TRBJ1-5	-	TGTGCCAGCAGCTTGGGGGGGGCGAATCATCAGCCCCAGCATTTT	CASSLGGANHQPQHF
TRBV6-1	-	TRBJ2-6	-	TGTGCCAGCAGTGGATCTGGGACCGGGGCCAACGTCCTGACTTTC	CASSGSGTGANVLTF
TRBV7-3	-	TRBJ2-3	-	TGTGCCAGCAGCCCCCACCCCACAGATACGCAGTATTTT	CASSPHPTDTQYF
TRBV29-1	-	TRBJ1-2	TRBD1	TGCAGCGCTGGGACAGGGGGGTATGGCTACACCTTC	CSAGTGGYGYTF
TRBV19	-	TRBJ1-2	-	TGTGCCAGTATGTTGGGGGATGGCTACACCTTC	CASMLGDGYTF
TRBV9	-	TRBJ2-1	-	TGTGCCAGCAGCGTAGAGGCGGTAGCGGTTAACAATGAGCAGTTCTTC	CASSVEAVAVNNEQFF
TRBV30	-	TRBJ2-1	-	TGTGCCTGGAGACACGGGACCAAGTTCACCAATGAGCAGTTCTTC	CAWRHGTKFTNEQFF
TRBV2	-	TRBJ1-2	-	TGTGCCAGCAGTGACAGGGCAGGGACTTGGGGCTACACCTTC	CASSDRAGTWGYTF
TRBV9	-	TRBJ2-3	TRBD2	TGTGCCAGCAGCGTAGCGGGAGGGCGATGGGCAGATACGCAGTATTTT	CASSVAGGRWADTQYF
TRBV6-1	few	TRBJ2-3	-	TGTGCCAGCAGGAGGGGGGAGGGGGGCCCAGATACGCAGTATTTT	CASRRGEGGPDTQYF
TRBV19	-	TRBJ2-5	-	TGTGCCAGTAGTATGACACAAGTTACAGAGACCCAGTACTTC	CASSMTQVTETQYF
TRBV27	-	TRBJ2-1	-	TGTGCCAGCAGTTTTCTGCCAGGGGTCTACAATGAGCAGTTCTTC	CASSFLPGVYNEQFF
TRBV5-1	-	TRBJ2-7	-	TGCGCCAGCAGCGTGGCAAGAGACGAGCAGTACTTC	CASSVARDEQYF
TRBV21-1	-	TRBJ1-4	-	TGTGCCAGTACAGACGGGGACCTCGCGAATGAAAAACTGTTTTTT	CASTDGDLANEKLFF
TRBV6-4	-	TRBJ1-2	TRBD1	TGTGCCAGCAGTCCAACAGGGGAGAATGGCTACACCTTC	CASSPTGENGYTF